This TCR beta chain stems from a study of T cells after yellow fever vaccination. 5'RACE template switching produced TCR cDNA carrying a universal primer site and UMIs. TCRdb re-derived calls from the 5' RACE reads in MiXCR, one entry per CDR3 protein. This sample has about 320,000 distinct CDR3 sequences, with around 13% found just once. Germline assignment: CDR1 SEHNR and CDR2 FQNEAQ (reference sequence). The CDR3 runs to 15 residues. Trimming took 5 bases from V and 2 from J, leaving 16 bases between them. This clonotype was seen only a few times. This clonotype was obtained from a man aged 18 to 29 who received the YFV17D yellow fever vaccine. The J gene is TRBJ2-7, the V gene TRBV7-9; D assignment may be TRBD1 or TRBD2 (5 bases each). This specimen was CD4+ T cells sorted from PBMCs, taken 15 days after the yellow fever booster vaccination. CDR3 coding DNA: TGTGCCAGCAGCCCGTGGTTGGGGGAGACCTACGAGCAGTACTTC. Translated, it gives CASSPWLGETYEQYF.